These 24 T cell receptor beta chains came from one sample sequenced in a study of human T cells and chemical hapten exposure. Time point denoted: patch test 3, about 24 weeks after DPC sensitization. Documented treatment: therapeutic diphenylcyclopropenone sensitization with weekly scalp DPC. TCRdb re-analysed the RACE reads in MiXCR, keeping a single row per CDR3 protein. The repertoire holds under 55,000 distinct CDR3 sequences, 9% to 10% seen once, with roughly 15% in the top ten. Sequenced material: whole blood, taken in connection with sensitization to the hapten diphenylcyclopropenone (DPC). These receptors all come from a woman in her thirties or forties with alopecia areata. Some clones in this sample may be carry-over from other donors' samples.

In this sample, this clonotype turned up many times. The rearrangement uses TRBV11-2 and TRBJ1-1; 8 nucleotides match TRBD1. With 0 bases clipped from V and 7 bases from J, the junction kept 10 bases outside the gene matches. The CDR3 spans 16 residues. Germline-derived CDR1 and CDR2 are SGHAT and FQNNGV. The CDR3 sequence: CASSLDWQGAYGEAFF. The CDR3 nucleotides read TGTGCCAGCAGCTTAGATTGGCAGGGGGCGTATGGTGAAGCTTTCTTT.

Notes on this clonotype: The junction departs from the called germline gene at one end, perhaps through a read error. The chain combines TRBV29-1 with TRBJ1-2; D unresolved. Germline V gene sequence: CDR1 SQVTM, CDR2 ANQGSEA. The CDR3 runs to 8 residues. In DNA, the CDR3 is TGCAGCGTTGACCGGCCGACATTC. Translated, it gives CSVDRPTF. Based on the CDR3 plus reference TRBV29-1 and TRBJ1-2, the full variable domain is SAVISQKPSRDICQRGTSLTIQCQVDSQVTMMFWYRQQPGQSLTLIATANQGSEATYESGFVIDKFPISRPNLTFSTLTVSNMSPEDSSIYLCSVDRPTFGSGTRLTVV.

This clonotype showed up just a few times. The chain joins TRBV28 to TRBJ2-7; TRBD1 matches at 9 bases. The germline V gene has CDR1 MDHEN and CDR2 SYDVKM. The CDR3 sequence is 15 residues long. The V and J ends lost 7 bases and 3 bases, in that order; junction bases with no gene match: 10. The CDR3 DNA is TGTGCCAGCAATCCCCCCGGGACAGGGCGCTACGAGCAGTACTTC. Its protein product is CASNPPGTGRYEQYF.

This clonotype was seen a handful of times. The chain has TRBV5-1 and TRBJ1-6; D possibly corresponds to TRBD1 (5 bases). CDR1 is SGHRS and CDR2 is YFSETQ in the germline V gene. CDR3 length: 14 residues. V gave up 2 bases and J gave up 7 bases, with 10 bases separating them. CDR3 coding DNA: TGCGCCAGCAGCTTAATAGGACAAAATTCACCCCTCCACTTT. Protein sequence: CASSLIGQNSPLHF.

This clonotype came up a few times. The chain carries TRBV20-1 and TRBJ1-2; 9 bases line up with TRBD1. J was trimmed by 5 bases and V by 3 bases; bases with no gene match: 13. This CDR3 comprises 16 residues. Germline CDR1 and CDR2: DFQATT and SNEGSKA (reference sequence). The CDR3 here is CSARLPGQGTVYGYTF. CDR3 nucleotide sequence: TGCAGTGCTAGGTTACCGGGACAGGGTACCGTTTATGGCTACACCTTC.

This clonotype was recorded many times. The chain links TRBV7-9 to TRBJ2-1; 10 nucleotides agree with TRBD1. From germline, CDR1 is SEHNR and CDR2 FQNEAQ (reference sequence). This CDR3 is built from 16 residues. V was pared by 5 bases and J by 3 bases, with 7 bases of the junction left unmatched. The CDR3 loop is CASSQTDRGNYNEQFF. The CDR3 DNA is TGTGCCAGCAGCCAAACGGACAGGGGGAACTACAATGAGCAGTTCTTC.

In this sample, this clonotype turned up many times. The genes are TRBV5-1 and TRBJ1-3; D perhaps matches TRBD1 (5 bases). This CDR3 has 16 residues. Per the germline V gene, CDR1 is SGHRS and CDR2 is YFSETQ. Trimming removed 1 base at V and 0 bases at J, with 11 bases between. The CDR3 region has the DNA TGCGCCAGCAGCTTGCCCTTGGGGCGCTCTGGAAACACCATATATTTT. This translates into CASSLPLGRSGNTIYF.

The chain is built from TRBV6-6 and TRBJ1-1; a weak D match, TRBD1 (5 bases). The length of the CDR3 is 15 residues. The V gene's germline CDR1 is MNHNY and CDR2 SVGAGI (reference sequence). V lost 7 bases to trimming and J lost 5 bases, with 20 bases between them. The CDR3 reads CASTLGGALGTEAFF. The DNA of the CDR3 is TGTGCCAGCACTTTAGGTGGGGCCCTAGGTACTGAAGCTTTCTTT.

This chain links TRBV4-1 with TRBJ2-2; TRBD1 matches 8 bases. CDR1 MGHRA and CDR2 YSYEKL come from the germline V gene. V dropped 4 bases and J dropped 4; count of bases not matched to a gene: 11. The CDR3 length is 17 residues. The CDR3 region has the DNA TGCGCCAGCAGCCCCGTTCCGGGACAGGCATCCACCGGGGAGCTGTTTTTT. Its translation is CASSPVPGQASTGELFF.

Many counts were recorded for this clonotype. V and J are TRBV6-4 and TRBJ1-1; 8 nucleotides match TRBD1. Germline V CDR1 and CDR2: MRHNA, SNTAGT. The CDR3 has 15 residues. V gave up 0 bases and J gave up 6 bases; unmatched junction bases: 6. CDR3 residues: CASSDSSQGAAEAFF. Written as DNA, the CDR3 is TGTGCCAGCAGTGACTCAAGCCAGGGGGCGGCTGAAGCTTTCTTT.

This chain joins TRBV7-9 and TRBJ1-2, with D uncertain. This CDR3 comprises 11 residues. The germline V and J ends were trimmed by 5 bases and 8 bases, with 9 bases remaining between them. Germline V lookup: CDR1 SEHNR, CDR2 FQNEAQ (reference sequence). The CDR3 here is CASSQDRGYTF. CDR3 DNA sequence: TGTGCCAGCAGCCAGGACCGCGGCTACACCTTC.

In this sample, this clonotype turned up a few times. The J gene is TRBJ1-1, the V gene TRBV28; D is uncertain. Germline V gene data show CDR1 as MDHEN and CDR2 as SYDVKM. This CDR3 contains 14 residues. Trimming shortened V by 6 bases and J by 4 bases, and 15 bases separated the two germline ends. The CDR3 sequence is CASSPGATVTEAFF. The CDR3 DNA is TGTGCCAGCAGCCCGGGAGCCACGGTCACTGAAGCTTTCTTT.

This clonotype has more than one count but fewer than ten. The genes are TRBV9 and TRBJ2-6, with no clear D. Between the trimmed V and J ends, which lost 0 bases and 2 bases, there was a span of 18 bases. The V gene's germline CDR1 is SGDLS and CDR2 YYNGEE. The CDR3 is made up of 19 amino acids. The CDR3 sequence is CASSVALWQLGPGANVLTF. In DNA form, the CDR3 reads TGTGCCAGCAGCGTAGCCTTGTGGCAGCTAGGGCCTGGGGCCAACGTCCTGACTTTC.

There are many counts of this clonotype. The chain joins TRBV20-1 to TRBJ2-7, with 13 bases that match TRBD2. The CDR3 runs to 15 residues. Germline assignment: CDR1 DFQATT and CDR2 SNEGSKA (reference sequence). V lost 2 bases and J lost 4; bases outside the gene matches: 5. DNA for the CDR3: TGCAGTGCTAGAAACGGACTAGCGGGGGTATACGAGCAGTACTTC. Its protein is CSARNGLAGVYEQYF.

V gene TRBV2 combines with J gene TRBJ2-7, with a possible D match to TRBD2 (6 bases). The CDR3 has 14 amino acids. Germline lookup yields CDR1 SNHLY and CDR2 FYNNEI. Trimming cost V 7 bases and J 0 bases, with 13 bases left between them. The CDR3 DNA reads TGTGCCAGCACCGGGAGTAGTAGCTCCTACGAGCAGTACTTC. The encoded protein is CASTGSSSSYEQYF.

Of note for this clonotype: This may be a read error, as it is one base from a much larger clone. This chain uses TRBV7-9 with TRBJ2-7, with 7 bases fitting TRBD1. V lost 9 bases to trimming and J lost 2 bases; unmatched junction nucleotides: 13. CDR3 length equals 15 residues. Per germline, CDR1 SEHNR and CDR2 FQNEAQ (reference sequence). The chain's CDR3 is CARSETGTATYEQYF. The CDR3 DNA reads TGTGCCAGAAGCGAAACCGGGACAGCCACCTACGAGCAGTACTTC.

The table lists this clonotype with a few counts. The chain has TRBV5-1 and TRBJ2-1, with D hard to call. Germline assignment: CDR1 SGHRS and CDR2 YFSETQ. This CDR3 spans 11 amino acids. Trimming took off 3 bases at V and 7 bases at J, with 5 bases between the two ends. The CDR3: CASSWANEQFF. In nucleotides, the CDR3 is TGCGCCAGCAGCTGGGCGAATGAGCAGTTCTTC. Variable domain in full (rest from reference TRBV5-1 and TRBJ2-1): KAGVTQTPRYLIKTRGQQVTLSCSPISGHRSVSWYQQTPGQGLQFLFEYFSETQRNKGNFPGRFSGRQFSNSRSEMNVSTLELGDSALYLCASSWANEQFFGPGTRLTVL.

This clonotype was detected many times. The genes are TRBV5-1 and TRBJ1-5; D unclear. The length of the CDR3 is 12 residues. Trimming removed 0 bases from V and 6 bases from J, with 4 bases in between. Germline CDR1 is SGHRS and CDR2 is YFSETQ. The CDR3 loop is CASSLDGQPQHF. The DNA for the CDR3 is TGCGCCAGCAGCTTGGATGGTCAGCCCCAGCATTTT.

The chain combines TRBV7-6 with TRBJ2-1; tentatively, D is TRBD1 (6 bases). This CDR3 contains 12 residues. Looked up from germline, CDR1 is SGHVS and CDR2 is FNYEAQ. Trimming pared 0 bases from V and 10 bases from J, leaving 7 bases between. The CDR3 DNA is TGTGCCAGCAGCTTAGCGGGACAAGAGCAGTTCTTC. It yields the protein CASSLAGQEQFF.

The chain joins TRBV2 to TRBJ2-1; possibly TRBD2 for D (6 bases). Germline V lookup: CDR1 SNHLY, CDR2 FYNNEI. This CDR3 is built from 15 residues. V lost 6 bases and J 4 bases, leaving 16 bases between the germline ends. CDR3 sequence reads: CASSVRRGEYNEQFF. The CDR3 bases are TGTGCCAGCAGCGTGAGGAGGGGAGAGTACAATGAGCAGTTCTTC. Full variable domain (remainder filled in from reference TRBV2 and TRBJ2-1): EPEVTQTPSHQVTQMGQEVILRCVPISNHLYFYWYRQILGQKVEFLVSFYNNEISEKSEIFDDQFSVERPDGSNFTLKIRSTKLEDSAMYFCASSVRRGEYNEQFFGPGTRLTVL.

The chain couples TRBV29-1 to TRBJ2-3; unclear D gene. Germline CDR1 and CDR2: SQVTM and ANQGSEA. V was pared by 4 bases and J by 0 bases, with 11 bases between. The CDR3 spans 14 residues. CDR3 coding DNA: TGCAGCGTTGCGGGCGGCCTTAGCACAGATACGCAGTATTTT. It translates to CSVAGGLSTDTQYF.

This clonotype showed up many times. The chain recombines TRBV7-9 with TRBJ2-2, with 7 bases fitting TRBD2. The V and J ends lost 2 bases and 4 bases, in that order; junction bases with no gene match: 4. The CDR3 covers 15 residues. Germline-derived CDR1 and CDR2 are SEHNR and FQNEAQ (reference sequence). The CDR3 coding sequence is TGTGCCAGCAGCTTAACTAGCGCAATCACCGGGGAGCTGTTTTTT. Its translation is CASSLTSAITGELFF. The complete variable domain, with remaining parts taken from reference TRBV7-9 and TRBJ2-2, reads DTGVSQNPRHKITKRGQNVTFRCDPISEHNRLYWYRQTLGQGPEFLTYFQNEAQLEKSRLLSDRFSAERPKGSFSTLEIQRTEQGDSAMYLCASSLTSAITGELFFGEGSRLTVL.

There are a few counts of this clonotype. The chain carries TRBV4-2 and TRBJ2-4, with 7 bases identical to TRBD2. V shed 1 base and J 2 bases; nucleotides not matched to a gene: 20. CDR3 size: 21 residues. Germline lookup yields CDR1 LGHNA and CDR2 YNFKEQ. CDR3 coding DNA: TGTGCCAGCAGCCAAGTCTTCGGACTATCGGGGGGAGTGTGGACCAAAAACATTCAGTACTTC. Amino acid sequence: CASSQVFGLSGGVWTKNIQYF.

This clonotype was counted many times. The chain has TRBV28 and TRBJ2-4; the D is unclear. CDR1 is MDHEN and CDR2 is SYDVKM in the germline V gene. The germline V and J ends were trimmed by 5 bases and 6 bases, with 17 bases remaining between them. The length of the CDR3 is 15 residues. The CDR3, as DNA: TGTGCCAGCAGTCCCCGGGTCCTCGGGTCAAACATTCAGTACTTC. This translates into CASSPRVLGSNIQYF.